This is a list of T cell receptor beta chains from one sample in a study of cytomegalovirus exposure and HLA in healthy donors. The method was immunoSEQ multiplex PCR; TCRdb's version includes in-frame clones alone and lacks a portion of them. Of around 100,000 clones detected, 80% appear once; the ten largest clones hold approximately 7.5%. Sequencing was done on a sample of PBMCs. These receptors were collected from a man aged 30-40 years in good health and CMV-seronegative. Each CDR3 is given with its conserved first and last residue. Each record gives: CDR3 protein, CDR3 DNA, J gene, V gene, D gene, CDR3 length, clone size. A D gene is named only where the DNA matches it firmly. Clone size is stated in some rows and not others, as once, few, many or a class when expanded.

CASSQDQGQGGYEQYF TGTGCCAGCAGCCAAGATCAGGGACAGGGTGGCTACGAGCAGTACTTC TRBJ2-7 TRBV4-2 TRBD1 16 -
CASSWTGGSYEQYF TGTGCCAGCAGCTGGACAGGGGGATCCTACGAGCAGTACTTC TRBJ2-7 TRBV5-5 TRBD1 14 -
CASSPPRTSGSYEQYF TGTGCCAGCAGTCCCCCTCGGACTAGCGGGAGTTACGAGCAGTACTTC TRBJ2-7 TRBV27 TRBD2 16 once
CAITGGPNSGNTIYF TGTGCCATCACCGGAGGACCGAACTCTGGAAACACCATATATTTT TRBJ1-3 TRBV10-3 - 15 -
CASSLVIGATNEKLFF TGTGCCAGCAGCTTGGTTATTGGGGCCACTAATGAAAAACTGTTTTTT TRBJ1-4 TRBV5-8 - 16 -
CASSLVGGMNTEAFF TGCGCCAGCAGCTTGGTCGGGGGGATGAACACTGAAGCTTTCTTT TRBJ1-1 TRBV5-1 - 15 -
CASSQDSGGLSDEQFF TGTGCCAGCAGCCAAGACTCAGGCGGGCTAAGCGATGAGCAGTTCTTC TRBJ2-1 TRBV4-2 - 16 -
CSVVLAYEQFF TGCAGCGTGGTACTAGCGTATGAGCAGTTCTTC TRBJ2-1 TRBV29-1 TRBD2 11 -
CASSDNYEQYF TGTGCCAGCAGTGACAACTACGAGCAGTACTTC TRBJ2-7 TRBV2 - 11 -
CASSLDRNTGELFF TGTGCCAGCAGCCTCGACAGGAACACCGGGGAGCTGTTTTTT TRBJ2-2 TRBV14 - 14 -
CASSPMGGNEKLFF TGTGCCAGCAGCCCGATGGGCGGGAATGAAAAACTGTTTTTT TRBJ1-4 TRBV7-8 - 14 -
CASSGGGLAFF TGTGCCAGCAGCGGGGGGGGCTTAGCTTTCTTT TRBJ1-1 TRBV9 - 11 few
CASSENWEGSAEQFF TGTGCCAGCAGTGAGAATTGGGAGGGAAGTGCTGAGCAGTTCTTC TRBJ2-1 TRBV6-4 TRBD2 15 -
CASSLAGTSRLNEQFF TGCGCCAGCAGCTTGGCAGGGACTAGCAGACTTAATGAGCAGTTCTTC TRBJ2-1 TRBV5-1 TRBD2 16 -
CAISESTLGVGRTEAFF TGTGCCATCAGTGAGTCGACTCTAGGAGTCGGGAGGACTGAAGCTTTCTTT TRBJ1-1 TRBV10-3 - 17 once
CASSQQGPHSPLHF TGTGCCAGCAGCCAACAGGGTCCCCATTCACCCCTCCACTTT TRBJ1-6 TRBV7-2 - 14 -